This entry concerns a single TCR beta chain. These data originate in a study of blood T cell repertoires in COVID-19. Clones were sequenced by immunoSEQ multiplex PCR, and TCRdb holds only the in-frame ones, with some missing. This sample has roughly 190,000 clones, with over 75% found just once. The CDR3 runs 14 residues. The trim removed 6 bases at V and 2 bases at J, leaving 6 bases unmatched. Germline CDR1 reads LNHDA; CDR2 reads SQIVND (reference sequence). The specimen was peripheral blood. The chain joins TRBV19 to TRBJ2-7; 8 bases fit TRBD2. The TCR was taken from a woman between 45 and 65 years old with acute or convalescent COVID-19. CDR3 bases: TGTGCCAGTAGCCGACTAGCGAATCCCTACGAGCAGTACTTC. Encoded protein: CASSRLANPYEQYF.